This TCR beta chain derives from a study of chronic HIV infection and antiretroviral therapy. TCRdb re-derived calls from the 5' RACE reads in MiXCR, one entry per CDR3 protein. The data show 40,000 to 50,000 distinct CDR3 sequences, about a fifth seen once. This CDR3 contains 15 residues. V trimming: 4 bases; J trimming: 1 base; junction bases outside the gene matches: 5. The rearrangement joins TRBV12-3 or TRBV12-4 to TRBJ1-2; TRBD1 matches at 8 bases. Material for sequencing was peripheral blood. The receptor was derived from an adult who had HIV and had not received antiretroviral therapy, or was an uninfected healthy control (not recorded which). CDR3 coding DNA: TGTGCCAGCAGTTCCCGGACAGGGATTAACTATGGCTACACCTTC. Translating it yields CASSSRTGINYGYTF.